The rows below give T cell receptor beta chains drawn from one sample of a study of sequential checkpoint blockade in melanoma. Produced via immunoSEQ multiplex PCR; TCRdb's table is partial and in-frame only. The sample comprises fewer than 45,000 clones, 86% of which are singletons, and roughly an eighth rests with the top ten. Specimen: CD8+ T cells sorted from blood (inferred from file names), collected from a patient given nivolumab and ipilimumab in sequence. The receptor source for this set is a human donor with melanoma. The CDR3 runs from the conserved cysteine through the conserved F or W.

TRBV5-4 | CASSHATGQGISGANVLTF
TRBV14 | CASSPNGVYTEAFF
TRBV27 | CASTRTGEAREQYF
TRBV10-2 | CASGALAGNTYEQYF
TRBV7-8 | CASSFSVAGSFGEQFF
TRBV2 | CASSDLDRGQPQHF
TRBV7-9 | CASSYSGSLQETQYF
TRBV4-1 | CASSTGQGNQPQHF
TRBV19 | CASRPMTVMNTEAFF
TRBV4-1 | CASSQVSQFANTGELFF
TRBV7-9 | CASSLDAGVFHNEQFF
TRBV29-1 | CSVDVAVDNEQFF
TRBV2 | CASKEFGTGIFNTEAFF
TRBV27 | CASSLVTSGRIYEQFF
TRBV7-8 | CASSLGIAGTDTQYF
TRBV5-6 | CASSSSGDQPQHF
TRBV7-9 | CASSPPLYSGNTIYF
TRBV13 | CASSLGGREGRSGELFF
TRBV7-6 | CASSLDPGGPSYNEQFF
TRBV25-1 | CASSEMAGPTYNEQFF
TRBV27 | CASGWTGPQSGNTIYF
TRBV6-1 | CASSEPGRGLAGNTIYF
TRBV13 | CASSLGGSGGPNTEAFF
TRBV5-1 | CASSWDRGDEQYF
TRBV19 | CASSIDSRGVNTEAFF
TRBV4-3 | CASSKGGNYNEQFF
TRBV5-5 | CASSLSEREGQETQYF
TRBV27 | CASSLQGTGGELFF
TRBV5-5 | CASSLNRGIPNEQYF
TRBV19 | CASSAGQPSGSGEQYF
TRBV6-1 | CATGLGPNEQYF
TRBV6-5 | CASSYGASGAEQFF
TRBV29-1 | CSVAGVGNEQYF